The TCR beta chain described here comes from a study of cytomegalovirus exposure and HLA in healthy donors. Points from the study as a whole: By a later analysis, the bulk of CMV-associated TCR beta chains appeared HLA-restricted. The listing of 150 to 200 TCR beta chains classed them as cytomegalovirus-associated. Rates of TCR association differed by HLA locus in a later analysis, with DRB1 highest and HLA-C lowest. A later analysis reportedly found fewer N-insertions in an Asian-associated ancestry cluster than the approximately 730-donor mean.

Primers for the PCR totalled 60 Vbeta and 13 Jbeta. The method was immunoSEQ multiplex PCR; TCRdb's version includes in-frame clones alone and lacks a portion of them. The sample table includes around 100,000 clones. Of note for this clone: The target antigen is unknown.

V lost 8 bases to trimming and J lost 0 bases, with 16 bases between them. The CDR3 contains 15 residues. Germline V gene data show CDR1 as KGHSH and CDR2 as LQKENI. V is TRBV18 and J is TRBJ1-2; possibly TRBD1 for D (5 bases). The receptor was derived from a young woman in good health and CMV-seronegative. The source material was PBMCs. The CDR3, as DNA: TGTGCCAGCCGTCCACCCGGGGGTCCTAACTATGGCTACACCTTC. It specifies CASRPPGGPNYGYTF. The whole variable domain, filled in from reference TRBV18 and TRBJ1-2, reads NAGVMQNPRHLVRRRGQEARLRCSPMKGHSHVYWYRQLPEEGLKFMVYLQKENIIDESGMPKERFSAEFPKEGPSILRIQQVVRGDSAAYFCASRPPGGPNYGYTFGSGTRLTVV.